The clone carrying this T cell receptor (beta chain) was seen a handful of times. This entry is derived from a study of T-cell memory formation after mild COVID-19. Using its own MiXCR run on the 5' RACE reads, TCRdb lists one record per CDR3 protein. The sample lists 85,000 to 120,000 distinct CDR3 sequences, approximately 15% occurring once. The V gene's germline CDR1 is DFQATT and CDR2 SNEGSKA (reference sequence). This CDR3 region has 15 residues. Trimming removed 6 bases at V and 1 base at J, with 18 bases between. The J gene is TRBJ1-1, the V gene TRBV20-1; maybe TRBD1 (6 bases). Sequenced input: PBMCs or a T cell subset sorted from them (not recorded which). This receptor was obtained from an adult woman who had mild COVID-19 (a few samples of this study predate the infection). Cell type and time point are not known. CDR3 in amino acids: CSAPRPNRENTEAFF. The CDR3, as DNA: TGCAGTGCGCCCAGGCCCAACAGGGAGAACACTGAAGCTTTCTTT.